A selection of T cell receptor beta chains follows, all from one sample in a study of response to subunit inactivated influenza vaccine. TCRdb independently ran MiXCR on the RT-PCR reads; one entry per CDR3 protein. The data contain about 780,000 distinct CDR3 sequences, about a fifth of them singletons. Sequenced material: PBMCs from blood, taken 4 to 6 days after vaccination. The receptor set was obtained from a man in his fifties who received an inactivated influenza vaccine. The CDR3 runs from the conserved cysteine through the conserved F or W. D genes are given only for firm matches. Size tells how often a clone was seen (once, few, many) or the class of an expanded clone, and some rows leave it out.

DNA: TGCGCCAGCAGCTTAGAACAGGGGCCAGTCTATGGCTACACCTTC; CDR3: CASSLEQGPVYGYTF; J: TRBJ1-2; D: TRBD1; V: TRBV5-1; size: few
DNA: TGTGCCAGCAGCCCTTACGTTGGCAGGGGTCGTACTAGCACAGATACGCAGTATTTT; CDR3: CASSPYVGRGRTSTDTQYF; J: TRBJ2-3; D: -; V: TRBV7-3; size: few
DNA: TGTGCCAGCAGGAGACAGGTTGGCACAGATACGCAGTATTTT; CDR3: CASRRQVGTDTQYF; J: TRBJ2-3; D: -; V: TRBV12-3/TRBV12-4; size: many
DNA: TGCAGTGCTAAAATAGCGGGAGGGATGGCGAACACCGGGGAGCTGTTTTTT; CDR3: CSAKIAGGMANTGELFF; J: TRBJ2-2; D: TRBD2; V: TRBV20-1; size: few
DNA: TGCGCCAGCAGCCAAGTGGCAGGGGACACCTATGGCTACACCTTC; CDR3: CASSQVAGDTYGYTF; J: TRBJ1-2; D: -; V: TRBV4-1; size: -
DNA: TGTGCCAGCAGCCCCTCCGGCGCGGGGGGTTCGGATGAGCAGTTCTTC; CDR3: CASSPSGAGGSDEQFF; J: TRBJ2-1; D: TRBD2; V: TRBV11-2; size: -
DNA: TGTGCCAGCAGTCCCGGGACAGGGGCGCGGGAGCAGTACTTC; CDR3: CASSPGTGAREQYF; J: TRBJ2-7; D: TRBD1; V: TRBV12-3/TRBV12-4; size: -
DNA: TGTGCCAGCAGCTTAGGGCACCGCTCAGGCGAGCAGTACTTC; CDR3: CASSLGHRSGEQYF; J: TRBJ2-7; D: -; V: TRBV11-2; size: few
DNA: TGTGCCAGCAGTTTCTCCCGGCGGGAGGCAGATGAGCAGTTCTTC; CDR3: CASSFSRREADEQFF; J: TRBJ2-1; D: TRBD2; V: TRBV12-3/TRBV12-4; size: few
DNA: TGTGCCAGCGGCCCGACGGAAGAGACCCAGTACTTC; CDR3: CASGPTEETQYF; J: TRBJ2-5; D: -; V: TRBV12-3/TRBV12-4; size: -
DNA: TGTGCCACCAGACGATCGGGAAATCCCTACAATGAGCAGTTCTTC; CDR3: CATRRSGNPYNEQFF; J: TRBJ2-1; D: -; V: TRBV24-1; size: few
DNA: TGTGCCAGCAGTCCACAGGGGGCTTACAATGAGCAGTTCTTC; CDR3: CASSPQGAYNEQFF; J: TRBJ2-1; D: TRBD1; V: TRBV28; size: -
DNA: TGTGCCAGCAGCCACGGACAGGGAGGTGAAAAACTGTTTTTT; CDR3: CASSHGQGGEKLFF; J: TRBJ1-4; D: TRBD1; V: TRBV7-9; size: few
DNA: TGCGCCAGCAGCCTCAGACCCTCGGGCAATCAGCCCCAGCATTTT; CDR3: CASSLRPSGNQPQHF; J: TRBJ1-5; D: -; V: TRBV4-1; size: many
DNA: TGTGCCAGCACCCCAGGGGGGCCCGCGGGCTACACCTTC; CDR3: CASTPGGPAGYTF; J: TRBJ1-2; D: TRBD1; V: TRBV7-9; size: -
DNA: TGCGCCAGCAAGTCAGATACGCAGTATTTT; CDR3: CASKSDTQYF; J: TRBJ2-3; D: -; V: TRBV4-3; size: many
DNA: TGTGCCAGCAGCTTAGATGGCGGTAGTCGGAATGAGCAGTTCTTC; CDR3: CASSLDGGSRNEQFF; J: TRBJ2-1; D: -; V: TRBV11-2; size: few
DNA: TGTGCCAGCAGCAAAGTTCTGGACAACTACGAGCAGTACTTC; CDR3: CASSKVLDNYEQYF; J: TRBJ2-7; D: -; V: TRBV21-1; size: few
DNA: TGCGCCAGCAGTGAGACTCAGGGGAACACTGAAGCTTTCTTT; CDR3: CASSETQGNTEAFF; J: TRBJ1-1; D: -; V: TRBV10-1; size: -
DNA: TGCAGTGCTCTCGGACTAGTTGGAGAGACCCAGTACTTC; CDR3: CSALGLVGETQYF; J: TRBJ2-5; D: TRBD2; V: TRBV20-1; size: few
DNA: TGTGCCAGCAGACAGAACCGGAACACCGGGGAGCTGTTTTTT; CDR3: CASRQNRNTGELFF; J: TRBJ2-2; D: -; V: TRBV7-2; size: -
DNA: TGTGCCAGCAGCTGGGACTTAGGGAACACCGGGGAGCTGTTTTTT; CDR3: CASSWDLGNTGELFF; J: TRBJ2-2; D: -; V: TRBV7-9; size: -
DNA: TGTGCCAGCAGTGCTGGGGGGGCCTACAATGAGCAGTTCTTC; CDR3: CASSAGGAYNEQFF; J: TRBJ2-1; D: TRBD2; V: TRBV2; size: -
DNA: TGCGCCAGCAGCGAGAAAAGTCATGGGCAGTTCTTC; CDR3: CASSEKSHGQFF; J: TRBJ2-1; D: -; V: TRBV5-1; size: -
DNA: TGCAGTGCTAGCCCCCCTGGGCCCACTGAAGCTTTCTTT; CDR3: CSASPPGPTEAFF; J: TRBJ1-1; D: -; V: TRBV20-1; size: many